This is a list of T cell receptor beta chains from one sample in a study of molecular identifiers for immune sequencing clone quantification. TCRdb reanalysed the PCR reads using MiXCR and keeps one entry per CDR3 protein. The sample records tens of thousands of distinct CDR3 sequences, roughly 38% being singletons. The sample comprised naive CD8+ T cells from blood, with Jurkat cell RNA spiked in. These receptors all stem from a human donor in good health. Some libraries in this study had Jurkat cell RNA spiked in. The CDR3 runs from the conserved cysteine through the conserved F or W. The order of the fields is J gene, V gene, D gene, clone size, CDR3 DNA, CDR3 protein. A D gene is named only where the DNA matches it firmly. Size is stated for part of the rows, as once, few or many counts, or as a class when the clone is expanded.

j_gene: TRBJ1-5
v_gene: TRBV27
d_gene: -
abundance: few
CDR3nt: TGTGCCAGCAGTATATACGCGTCGGACCCCAGTCAGCCCCAGCATTTT
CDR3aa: CASSIYASDPSQPQHF

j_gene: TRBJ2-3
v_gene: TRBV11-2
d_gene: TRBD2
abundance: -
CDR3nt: TGTGCCAGCAGCTTCGGACTAGCGGGAGAAGCGCAGTATTTT
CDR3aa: CASSFGLAGEAQYF

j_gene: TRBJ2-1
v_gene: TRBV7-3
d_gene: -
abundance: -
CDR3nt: TGTGCCAGCAGCTTAGGGACGGGCAATGAGCAGTTCTTC
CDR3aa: CASSLGTGNEQFF

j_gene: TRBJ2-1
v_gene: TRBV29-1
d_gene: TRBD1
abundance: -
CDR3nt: TGCAGCGGTGAAGAAGGGACAGGGGGCAATGAGCAGTTCTTC
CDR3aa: CSGEEGTGGNEQFF

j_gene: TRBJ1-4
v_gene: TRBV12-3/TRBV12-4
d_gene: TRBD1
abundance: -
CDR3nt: TGTGCCAGGAGTTTAGCGCTAGGGGGCGAGGGAGAAAAACTGTTTTTT
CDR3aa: CARSLALGGEGEKLFF

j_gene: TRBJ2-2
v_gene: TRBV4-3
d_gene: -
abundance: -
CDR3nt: TGCGCCAGCAGCCAAGTTTCCCAGACCGGGGAGCTGTTTTTT
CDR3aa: CASSQVSQTGELFF

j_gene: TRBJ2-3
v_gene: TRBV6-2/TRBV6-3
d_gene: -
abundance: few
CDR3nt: TGTGCCAGCAGCCCCCCGGCAGTGGATACGCAGTATTTT
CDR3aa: CASSPPAVDTQYF

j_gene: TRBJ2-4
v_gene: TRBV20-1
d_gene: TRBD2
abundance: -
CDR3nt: TGCAGTGTCAGGCCTAGCGGGAGGGGAAACATTCAGTACTTC
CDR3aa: CSVRPSGRGNIQYF

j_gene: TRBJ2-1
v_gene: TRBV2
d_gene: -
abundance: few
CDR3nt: TGTGCCAGCAGTCCCCCGGGACTTAGCTCCTACAATGAGCAGTTCTTC
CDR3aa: CASSPPGLSSYNEQFF

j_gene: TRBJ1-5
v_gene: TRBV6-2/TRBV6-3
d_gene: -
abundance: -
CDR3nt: TGTGCCAGCAGTCACCTAGGGGCTAGCAATCAGCCCCAGCATTTT
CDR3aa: CASSHLGASNQPQHF

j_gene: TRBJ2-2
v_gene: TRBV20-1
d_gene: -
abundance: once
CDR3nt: TGCAGTGCTAGAGATCTCGAGGCCACCGGGGAGCTGTATTTT
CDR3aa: CSARDLEATGELYF

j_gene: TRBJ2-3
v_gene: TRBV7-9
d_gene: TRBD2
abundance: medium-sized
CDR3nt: TGTGCCAGCAGACCGGGACTAGCGGGCACAGATACGCAGTATTTT
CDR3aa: CASRPGLAGTDTQYF

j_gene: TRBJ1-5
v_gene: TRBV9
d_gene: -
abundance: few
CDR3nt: TGTGCCAGCAGCAAGGGGGGTAATAGCAATCAGCCCCAGCATTTT
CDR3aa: CASSKGGNSNQPQHF

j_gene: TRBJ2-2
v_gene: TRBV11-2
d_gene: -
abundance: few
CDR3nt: TGTGCCAGCCCCTCCCGTCAGGCCGCGAACACCGGGGAGCTGTTTTTT
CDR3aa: CASPSRQAANTGELFF

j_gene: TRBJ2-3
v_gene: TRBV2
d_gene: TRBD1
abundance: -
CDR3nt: TGTGCCAGCAGGGACAGGGGTTATAGCACAGATTCGCAGTATTTT
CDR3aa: CASRDRGYSTDSQYF

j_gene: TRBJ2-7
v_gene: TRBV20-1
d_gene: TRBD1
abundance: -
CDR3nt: TGCAGTGTCACGACAGGGTTCGAGCAGTACTTC
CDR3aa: CSVTTGFEQYF

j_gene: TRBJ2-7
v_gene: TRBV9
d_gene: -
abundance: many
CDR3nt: TGTGCCAGCAGCGTAGAGGGTAGTGTCGAGCAGTACTTC
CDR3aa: CASSVEGSVEQYF

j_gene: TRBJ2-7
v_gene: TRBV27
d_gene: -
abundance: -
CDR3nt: TGTGCCAGCAGTTTATCTGATGGGGTCCGCTCCTACGAGCAGTACTTC
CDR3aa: CASSLSDGVRSYEQYF

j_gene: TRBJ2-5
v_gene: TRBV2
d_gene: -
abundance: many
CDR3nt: TGTGCCAGCAGTGTGGGACTGAAGTACCAAGAGACCCAGTACTTC
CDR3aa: CASSVGLKYQETQYF

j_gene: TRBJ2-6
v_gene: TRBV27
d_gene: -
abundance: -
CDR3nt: TGTGCCAGCAGTATAAGGCTGGGGGCGCTAGGGGCCAACGTCCTGACTTTC
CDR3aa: CASSIRLGALGANVLTF

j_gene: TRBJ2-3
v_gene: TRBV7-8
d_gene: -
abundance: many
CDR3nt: TGTGCCAGCAGCCAATACAGCGGGAGCACAGATACGCAGTATTTT
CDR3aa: CASSQYSGSTDTQYF

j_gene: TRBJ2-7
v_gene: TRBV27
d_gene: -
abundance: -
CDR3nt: TGTGCCAGCAGTTTAAGTTTAGGGGAGGCCGCCTACGAGCTGTACTTC
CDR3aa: CASSLSLGEAAYELYF

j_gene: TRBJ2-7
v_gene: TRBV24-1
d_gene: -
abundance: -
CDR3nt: TGTGCCACCAGTCCGGGCTACTCCTACGAGCAGTACTTC
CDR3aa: CATSPGYSYEQYF

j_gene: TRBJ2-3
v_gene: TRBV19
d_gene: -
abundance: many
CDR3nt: TGTGCCACTACGGGACACCTTCATGGTACGCAGTATTTT
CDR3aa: CATTGHLHGTQYF

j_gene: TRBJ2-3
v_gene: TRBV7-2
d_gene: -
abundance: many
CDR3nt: TGTGCCAGCAGCTTATGGCAAGCAGATACGCAGTATTTT
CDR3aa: CASSLWQADTQYF

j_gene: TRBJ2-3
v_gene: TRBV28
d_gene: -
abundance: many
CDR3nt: TGTGCCAGCAGTTTAGTGTACGGCACAGATACGCAGTATTTT
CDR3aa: CASSLVYGTDTQYF